This T cell receptor beta chain is from a study of T cell responses to AZD1222 COVID-19 vaccine. Produced via immunoSEQ multiplex PCR; TCRdb's table is partial and in-frame only. The sample holds roughly 200,000 clones; 85% to 90% are singletons and the top ten take approximately 7.7%. This CDR3 is 15 amino acids long. The V end lost 5 bases, the J end lost 4 bases, and 17 bases lay between the germline ends. Germline V gene lookup returns CDR1 MNHEY and CDR2 SMNVEV (reference sequence). The J gene is TRBJ1-2, the V gene TRBV27; the D is unclear. The sequenced sample was peripheral blood, obtained on day 0 of AZD1222 vaccination. The clonotype was recovered from an adult in good health. The DNA of the CDR3 is TGTGCCAGCAGTCCGCTCCCCGGGAGTTTCTATGGCTACACCTTC. Its translation: CASSPLPGSFYGYTF.